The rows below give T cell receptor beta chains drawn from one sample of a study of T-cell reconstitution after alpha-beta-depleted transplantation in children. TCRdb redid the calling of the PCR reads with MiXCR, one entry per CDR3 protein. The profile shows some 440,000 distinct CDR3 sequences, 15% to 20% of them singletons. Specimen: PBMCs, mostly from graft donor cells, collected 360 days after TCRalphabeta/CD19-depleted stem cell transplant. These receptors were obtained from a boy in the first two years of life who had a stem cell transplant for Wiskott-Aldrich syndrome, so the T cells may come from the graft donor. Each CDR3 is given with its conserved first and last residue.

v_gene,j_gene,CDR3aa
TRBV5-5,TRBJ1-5,CASSHRGSNQPQHF
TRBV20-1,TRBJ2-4,CSARRGLAKNIQYF
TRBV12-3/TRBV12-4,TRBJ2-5,CASSLVGTPQETQYF
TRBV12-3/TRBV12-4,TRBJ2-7,CASRFSAQGSYEQYF
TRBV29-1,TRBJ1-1,CSVEGAGGMNTEAFF
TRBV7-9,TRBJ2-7,CASSFPGTAYEQYF
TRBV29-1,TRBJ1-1,CSVEVQGMNTEAFF
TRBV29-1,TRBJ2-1,CSVAKRASSYNEQFF
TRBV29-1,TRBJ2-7,CSVVDKGARWSYEQYF
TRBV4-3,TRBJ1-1,CASSLKSRQRTEAFF
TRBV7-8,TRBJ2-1,CASSLAGGAGNEQFF
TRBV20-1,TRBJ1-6,CSARTDTNSPLHF
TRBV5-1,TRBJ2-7,CASSPQGRASYEQYF
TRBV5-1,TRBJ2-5,CASSSRTGARETQYF
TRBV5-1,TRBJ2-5,CASSLVRALKTQETQYF
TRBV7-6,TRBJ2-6,CASSLGFGRARSSGANVLTF
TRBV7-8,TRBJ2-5,CASSSDRGTGEETQYF
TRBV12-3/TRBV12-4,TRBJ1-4,CASSHVTWSGGKLFF
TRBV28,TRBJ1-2,CASSSTPAQPYGYTF
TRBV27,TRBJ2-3,CASSFGQLSTDTQYF
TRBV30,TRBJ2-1,CAWSVRLVSQSF
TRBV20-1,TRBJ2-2,CSAISGSRAGELFF
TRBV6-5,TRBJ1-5,CASGRGNQPQHF
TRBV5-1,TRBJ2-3,CASSWDLGTDTQYF
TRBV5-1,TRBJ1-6,CASSLDRPNSYNSPLHF
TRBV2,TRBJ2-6,CASTHSGANVLTF
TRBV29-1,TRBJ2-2,CSVSKVRTGELFF
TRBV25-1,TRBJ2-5,CASSVGGRGQTQYF
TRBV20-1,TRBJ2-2,CSARALGARTSGRVALELFF
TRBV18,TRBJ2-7,CASSVRDRANEQYF
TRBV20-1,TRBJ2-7,CSARKDYYEQYF
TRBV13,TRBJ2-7,CASSLGFVGGPDEQYF
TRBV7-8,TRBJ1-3,CASSRDRVSGNTIYF